Listed here are 31 T cell receptor beta chains from one sample, sequenced in a study of graft-versus-host responses after intestinal transplantation. No antigen has been identified for these receptors. Sequencing was performed with immunoSEQ multiplex PCR; in TCRdb, only in-frame clones are kept and a portion is missing. The table includes about 86,000 clones, approximately 90% detected once. The input for sequencing was unstimulated CD4+ T cells sorted from spleen or lymph node cells, taken before transplant. These receptors came from a human donor who was the organ donor for an intestinal transplant.

This clone was found once. The chain employs TRBV9 and TRBJ1-4, with 7 positions matching TRBD1. V dropped 4 bases and J dropped 7; count of bases not matched to a gene: 7. Germline CDR1 is SGDLS and CDR2 is YYNGEE. The CDR3 sequence is 14 residues long. Here the CDR3 DNA reads TGTGCCAGCAGCCCGACAGGGAAACCTGAAAAACTGTTTTTT. Translating it yields CASSPTGKPEKLFF.

The chain combines TRBV7-2 with TRBJ1-2; D is unresolved. CDR1 is SGHTA, CDR2 FQGNSA, per germline. V was trimmed by 2 bases and J by 3 bases, leaving 10 bases between them. This CDR3 comprises 14 residues. The CDR3 spells CASSLPDRDYGYTF. In nucleotides, the CDR3 is TGTGCCAGCAGCTTACCCGACCGGGACTATGGCTACACCTTC. Using reference TRBV7-2 and TRBJ1-2 for the parts outside the CDR3, the full variable domain is GAGVSQSPSNKVTEKGKDVELRCDPISGHTALYWYRQSLGQGLEFLIYFQGNSAPDKSGLPSDRFSAERTGGSVSTLTIQRTQQEDSAVYLCASSLPDRDYGYTFGSGTRLTVV.

The V call is TRBV27, the J call TRBJ2-3; 7 nucleotides match TRBD2. There are 14 residues in the CDR3. Germline V gene sequence: CDR1 MNHEY, CDR2 SMNVEV (reference sequence). Trimming took 2 bases from V and 6 from J; bases not matched to a gene: 5. In nucleotides, the CDR3 is TGTGCCAGCAGTTTAGCGGGGGTAACGGATACGCAGTATTTT. Translation gives CASSLAGVTDTQYF.

This chain links TRBV6-6 with TRBJ1-5; D is possibly TRBD1 (6 bases). The CDR3 is 15 amino acids. The germline gives CDR1 MNHNY, CDR2 SVGAGI (reference sequence). The V end lost 7 bases, the J end lost 9 bases, and 22 bases lay between the germline ends. CDR3 amino acids: CASILGGGRLSPQHF. The CDR3 region has the DNA TGTGCCAGCATACTGGGCGGGGGGCGTTTATCGCCCCAGCATTTT.

The chain links TRBV11-2 to TRBJ1-1; D is unclear. This CDR3 region has 13 residues. The V end lost 8 bases, the J end lost 4 bases, and 14 bases lay between the germline ends. Germline V CDR1 and CDR2: SGHAT, FQNNGV. Here the CDR3 DNA reads TGTGCCAGCGGAGCCGTAGGATTCACTGAAGCTTTCTTT. Translated: CASGAVGFTEAFF.

The CDR3 region is CASSLESPSGSSYEQYF. CDR3 sequence (DNA): TGTGCCAGCAGCTTGGAGTCTCCTTCGGGGAGCTCCTACGAGCAGTACTTC. This chain links TRBV5-4 with TRBJ2-7; D may be TRBD2 (5 bases). CDR3 length equals 17 residues. V gave up 0 bases and J gave up 0 bases, with 16 bases separating them. In germline, CDR1 is SGHNT, CDR2 YYREEE (reference sequence).

This clone was counted once. The chain couples TRBV6-1 to TRBJ2-7, with D maybe TRBD2 (5 bases). V lost 2 bases, J lost 0 bases, and 26 bases lay in between. The CDR3 has 20 residues. CDR1 is MNHNS and CDR2 is SASEGT in the germline V gene. The CDR3 protein is CASSENGEGATRTISYEQYF. For the CDR3, the DNA is TGTGCCAGCAGTGAAAACGGGGAAGGCGCCACGAGAACCATCTCCTACGAGCAGTACTTC.

This clone occurred once. The rearrangement uses TRBV7-9 and TRBJ2-5, with 9 bases that match TRBD2. Per germline, CDR1 SEHNR and CDR2 FQNEAQ (reference sequence). V was pared by 3 bases and J by 4 bases, with 3 bases of the junction left unmatched. The CDR3 length is 14 residues. CDR3 amino acids: CASSFGGGGETQYF. The DNA of the CDR3 is TGTGCCAGCAGCTTCGGCGGGGGGGGAGAGACCCAGTACTTC.

The rearrangement joins TRBV28 to TRBJ2-7, with 8 bases aligning to TRBD2. The length of the CDR3 is 15 residues. CDR1 and CDR2 (germline): MDHEN, SYDVKM. The V and J ends lost 5 bases and 0 bases, in that order; junction bases with no gene match: 6. The CDR3 loop is CASSISGTSSYEQYF. The CDR3 nucleotides read TGTGCCAGCAGTATCTCCGGGACTAGCTCCTACGAGCAGTACTTC.

The V and J genes are TRBV29-1 and TRBJ2-3, with D possibly TRBD2 on 6 matching bases. The CDR3 covers 13 residues. Trimming shortened V by 6 bases and J by 2 bases, and 12 bases separated the two germline ends. The germline gives CDR1 SQVTM, CDR2 ANQGSEA. The CDR3 loop is CSVMGGSTDTQYF. DNA of the CDR3: TGCAGCGTCATGGGAGGTTCCACAGATACGCAGTATTTT.

Only a few counts were recorded for this clone. This sequence joins TRBV5-4 and TRBJ2-7, with D unresolved. CDR3 length: 12 amino acids. The germline V gene encodes CDR1 SGHNT and CDR2 YYREEE (reference sequence). The germline V and J ends were trimmed by 0 bases and 3 bases, with 4 bases remaining between them. The CDR3 region is CASSLGRYEQYF. DNA of the CDR3: TGTGCCAGCAGCTTGGGTCGCTACGAGCAGTACTTC.

This chain connects TRBV5-4 to TRBJ1-2; no clear D gene. This CDR3 spans 12 amino acids. Looked up from germline, CDR1 is SGHNT and CDR2 is YYREEE (reference sequence). The V and J ends lost 7 bases and 3 bases respectively, with 10 bases between them. CDR3 protein: CASLFPDYGYTF. CDR3 coding DNA: TGTGCCAGCTTATTCCCCGACTATGGCTACACCTTC.

This sequence joins TRBV19 and TRBJ1-2, with unresolved D. Germline CDR1 is LNHDA and CDR2 is SQIVND (reference sequence). V was pared by 5 bases and J by 5 bases, with 15 bases between. The CDR3 runs to 14 residues. The CDR3 DNA reads TGTGCCAGTAGTCGAGGGCAGGCCCCATATGGCTACACCTTC. As protein: CASSRGQAPYGYTF.

The chain recombines TRBV18 with TRBJ1-3, with no clear D. The CDR3 spans 14 residues. Germline V gives CDR1 KGHSH, CDR2 LQKENI. V was shortened by 4 bases and J by 0 bases, with 7 bases between the two germline ends. CDR3 region: CASSLQNSGNTIYF. In nucleotides, the CDR3 is TGTGCCAGCTCACTACAAAACTCTGGAAACACCATATATTTT.

About this clone: Other nucleotide sequences from this sample produce the same CDR3. The rearrangement joins TRBV7-3 to TRBJ2-5; possibly TRBD2 for D (5 bases). V lost 3 bases and J 3 bases, leaving 8 bases between the germline ends. Germline-derived CDR1 and CDR2 are SGHTA and FQGTGA. This CDR3 comprises 13 residues. The CDR3 loop is CASSLRREETQYF. CDR3 sequence (DNA): TGTGCCAGCAGCTTGAGGCGGGAAGAGACCCAGTACTTC.

The genes are TRBV19 and TRBJ2-1; tentatively, D is TRBD1 (5 bases). In germline, CDR1 is LNHDA, CDR2 SQIVND (reference sequence). The CDR3 is 13 amino acids. V lost 3 bases and J 9 bases, leaving 12 bases between the germline ends. The CDR3 region is CASSIAEQAEQFF. In nucleotides, the CDR3 is TGTGCCAGTAGTATCGCAGAACAGGCTGAGCAGTTCTTC.

The DNA for the CDR3 is TGTGCCAGCAGAGGACTAGCGGGTATTGAGCAGTTCTTC. Translating it yields CASRGLAGIEQFF. The genes are TRBV2 and TRBJ2-1; 11 bases map to TRBD2. The CDR3 covers 13 residues. J was trimmed by 9 bases and V by 6 bases; bases with no gene match: 4. CDR1 is SNHLY, CDR2 FYNNEI, per germline.

The chain combines TRBV5-6 with TRBJ2-1; TRBD2 agrees at 8 bases. Trimming at V came to 1 base and at J to 1 base, leaving 4 bases not matched to a gene. The CDR3 loop spans 16 amino acids. Germline assignment: CDR1 SGHDT and CDR2 YYEEEE. For the CDR3, the DNA is TGTGCCAGCAGCTTGCGTGGCGGGGGGTCCTACAATGAGCAGTTCTTC. Translating gives CASSLRGGGSYNEQFF.

The rearrangement joins TRBV5-5 to TRBJ1-5; D remains ambiguous. The CDR3 runs to 15 residues. Trimming left V 4 bases short and J 4 bases short, with 15 bases between. In germline, CDR1 is SGHKS, CDR2 YYEKEE (reference sequence). This CDR3 reads CASSPGMGENQPQHF. DNA for the CDR3: TGTGCCAGCAGCCCGGGGATGGGTGAAAATCAGCCCCAGCATTTT. Filled out from reference TRBV5-5 and TRBJ1-5, the complete variable domain reads DAGVTQSPTHLIKTRGQQVTLRCSPISGHKSVSWYQQVLGQGPQFIFQYYEKEERGRGNFPDRFSARQFPNYSSELNVNALLLGDSALYLCASSPGMGENQPQHFGDGTRLSIL.

V usage is TRBV19 and J usage is TRBJ2-1; 8 positions match TRBD2. The J segment lost 5 bases and the V segment lost 1 base, leaving 10 bases of the junction unmatched. Germline CDR1 is LNHDA and CDR2 is SQIVND (reference sequence). This CDR3 has 17 amino acids. CDR3 sequence reads: CASSIVSGGLADNEQFF. The CDR3 DNA follows: TGTGCCAGTAGTATAGTCAGTGGAGGACTAGCAGACAATGAGCAGTTCTTC.

In this sample, this clone turned up once. This chain uses TRBV27 with TRBJ2-1; 8 bases match TRBD2. CDR1 and CDR2 (germline): MNHEY, SMNVEV (reference sequence). V shed 7 bases and J 10 bases; nucleotides not matched to a gene: 12. The CDR3 sequence is 14 residues long. The CDR3 loop is CASMRTRTSIEQFF. The CDR3, as DNA: TGTGCCAGCATGAGAACACGGACTAGCATAGAGCAGTTCTTC.

The CDR3 sequence: CASSQGQGATSSYEQYF. The CDR3 region has the DNA TGTGCCAGCAGCCAGGGCCAGGGCGCTACGAGCTCCTACGAGCAGTACTTC. The V gene is TRBV4-2, the J gene TRBJ2-7; weak D call: TRBD1 (5 bases). V was clipped by 3 bases and J by 0 bases, with 18 bases between them. The CDR3 is made up of 17 amino acids. The germline V gene has CDR1 LGHNA and CDR2 YNFKEQ.

The chain carries TRBV18 and TRBJ2-2, with D unresolved. The V end lost 4 bases, the J end lost 4 bases, and 16 bases lay between the germline ends. The CDR3 runs to 16 residues. Germline V gene sequence: CDR1 KGHSH, CDR2 LQKENI. The CDR3, as DNA: TGTGCCAGCTCACAACAACCTGCCGTGATCACCGGGGAGCTGTTTTTT. Amino acid sequence: CASSQQPAVITGELFF.

This chain links TRBV5-1 with TRBJ2-5; tentatively, D is TRBD1 (6 bases). The CDR3 loop spans 14 amino acids. V lost 4 bases and J 2 bases, leaving 12 bases between the germline ends. Per the germline V gene, CDR1 is SGHRS and CDR2 is YFSETQ. The chain's CDR3 is CASSADSTQETQYF. DNA of the CDR3: TGCGCCAGCAGCGCGGACAGCACGCAAGAGACCCAGTACTTC.

CDR3 residues: CASSLGGQGVEKLFF. As DNA, the CDR3 is TGTGCCAGCAGCTTAGGGGGACAGGGAGTGGAAAAACTGTTTTTT. The chain is built from TRBV7-9 and TRBJ1-4; 9 bases map to TRBD1. V gave up 1 base and J gave up 8 bases; unmatched junction bases: 5. Germline CDR1 and CDR2: SEHNR and FQNEAQ (reference sequence). The CDR3 covers 15 residues.

This chain connects TRBV11-2 to TRBJ2-3; the match to TRBD2 covers 7 bases. V was pared by 6 bases and J by 4 bases, with 10 bases of the junction left unmatched. CDR1 and CDR2 from the germline V gene are SGHAT and FQNNGV. The CDR3 is 15 residues long. The DNA of the CDR3 is TGTGCCAGCAGTGCGACTAGCCTAGCGGCAGATACGCAGTATTTT. Protein product: CASSATSLAADTQYF.

V is TRBV2 and J is TRBJ2-7, with 7 bases fitting TRBD1. Germline-derived CDR1 and CDR2 are SNHLY and FYNNEI. The ends lost 11 bases at V and 7 bases at J; junction bases unmatched: 17. The CDR3 is 14 residues long. For the CDR3, the DNA is TGTGCCTCCTCCGAGGACAGGTCCTACAGGGAGCAGTACTTC. The encoded protein is CASSEDRSYREQYF.

The J gene is TRBJ2-1, the V gene TRBV10-3; the match to TRBD2 covers 7 bases. CDR1 and CDR2 from the germline V gene are ENHRY and SYGVKD. The CDR3 is made up of 14 amino acids. V dropped 3 bases and J dropped 7; count of bases not matched to a gene: 6. This CDR3 is CAISDRAGTNEQFF. CDR3 coding DNA: TGTGCCATCAGTGATCGAGCGGGAACGAATGAGCAGTTCTTC.

The gene calls are TRBV6-1 and TRBJ1-3, with TRBD1 as a possible D gene (5 bases). Trimming pared 10 bases from V and 4 bases from J, leaving 11 bases between. This CDR3 spans 12 amino acids. CDR1 is MNHNS and CDR2 is SASEGT in the germline V gene. The CDR3 coding sequence is TGTGCCACCCGGACAAGGGGAAACACCATATATTTT. Translated: CATRTRGNTIYF.

The chain carries TRBV2 and TRBJ2-2; the D is unclear. The CDR3 runs to 15 residues. The germline V and J ends were trimmed by 6 bases and 5 bases, with 16 bases remaining between them. CDR1 is SNHLY and CDR2 is FYNNEI in the germline V gene. CDR3 sequence: CASSPTGARTGELFF. CDR3 nucleotide sequence: TGTGCCAGCAGCCCAACTGGAGCTAGGACCGGGGAGCTGTTTTTT.

This clone was found once. The chain uses TRBV28 and TRBJ2-5, with D possibly TRBD1 on 6 matching bases. CDR3 length: 16 amino acids. Trimming cost V 6 bases and J 1 base, with 18 bases left between them. CDR1 and CDR2 (germline): MDHEN, SYDVKM. The CDR3 nucleotides read TGTGCCAGCAGCACACATTCTAGGACAGTCCAAGAGACCCAGTACTTC. This encodes CASSTHSRTVQETQYF. The complete variable domain, with remaining parts taken from reference TRBV28 and TRBJ2-5, reads DVKVTQSSRYLVKRTGEKVFLECVQDMDHENMFWYRQDPGLGLRLIYFSYDVKMKEKGDIPEGYSVSREKKERFSLILESASTNQTSMYLCASSTHSRTVQETQYFGPGTRLLVL.